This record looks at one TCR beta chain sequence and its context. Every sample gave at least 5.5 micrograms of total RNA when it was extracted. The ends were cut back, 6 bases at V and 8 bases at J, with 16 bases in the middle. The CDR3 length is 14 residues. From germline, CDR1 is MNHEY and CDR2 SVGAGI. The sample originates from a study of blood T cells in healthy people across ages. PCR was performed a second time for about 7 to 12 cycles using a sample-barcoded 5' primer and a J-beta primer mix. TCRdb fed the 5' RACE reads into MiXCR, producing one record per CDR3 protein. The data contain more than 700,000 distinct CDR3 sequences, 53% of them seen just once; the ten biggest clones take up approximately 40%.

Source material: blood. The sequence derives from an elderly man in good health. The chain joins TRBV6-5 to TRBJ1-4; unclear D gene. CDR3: CASSLTRTAEKLFF. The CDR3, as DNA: TGTGCCAGCAGCCTGACAAGAACAGCGGAAAAACTGTTTTTT.